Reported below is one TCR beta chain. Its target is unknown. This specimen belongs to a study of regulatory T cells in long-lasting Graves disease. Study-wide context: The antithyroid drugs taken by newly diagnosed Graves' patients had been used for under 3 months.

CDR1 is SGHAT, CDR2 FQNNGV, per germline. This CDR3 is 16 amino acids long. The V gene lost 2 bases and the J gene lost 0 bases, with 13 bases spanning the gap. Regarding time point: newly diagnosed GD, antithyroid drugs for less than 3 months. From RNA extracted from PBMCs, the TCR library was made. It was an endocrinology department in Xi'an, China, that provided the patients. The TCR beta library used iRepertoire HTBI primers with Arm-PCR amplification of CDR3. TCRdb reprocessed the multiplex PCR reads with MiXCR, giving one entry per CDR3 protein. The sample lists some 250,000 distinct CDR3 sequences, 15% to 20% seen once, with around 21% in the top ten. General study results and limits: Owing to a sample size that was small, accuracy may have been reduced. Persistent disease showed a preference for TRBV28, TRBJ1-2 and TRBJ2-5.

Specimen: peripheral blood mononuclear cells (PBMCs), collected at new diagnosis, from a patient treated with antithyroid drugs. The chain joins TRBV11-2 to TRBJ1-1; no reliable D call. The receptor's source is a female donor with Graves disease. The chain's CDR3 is CASSLTAARVNTEAFF. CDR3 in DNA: TGTGCCAGCAGCTTAACCGCGGCACGAGTGAACACTGAAGCTTTCTTT.